Sequencing of this TCR beta chain was carried out in a study of shared clonotypes between healthy human individuals. Study findings and constraints: A few donors had 4% to 6.5% of their naive CD4 clonotypes in common.

Per germline, CDR1 MNHNS and CDR2 SASEGT. The length of the CDR3 is 15 residues. V lost 3 bases, J lost 9 bases, and 8 bases stayed unmatched. Remarks on this clone: The target antigen is unknown.

The authors ran the assay at deep level. Source study methods: Filtering was not the same, since immunoSEQ gave junction-only sequences without quality scores. Sequencing was performed with immunoSEQ multiplex PCR; in TCRdb, only in-frame clones are kept and a portion is missing. D and trimming come from the DNA, and the V and J calls and clone size come from that table. The sample has over a million clones; 95% to 97% are singletons. Nashville, Tennessee was home to all donors, who were Caucasian adults. Sample: naive CD4+ T cells sorted from blood. Subset described: CD45RA+ positively selected. The TCR sequence derives from a man younger than 40 in good health. The J gene is TRBJ2-2, the V gene TRBV6-1, with 9 positions matching TRBD1. This CDR3 is CASSELQGAARELFF. The CDR3 DNA reads as TGTGCCAGCAGTGAGCTACAGGGGGCGGCCCGGGAGCTGTTTTTT.